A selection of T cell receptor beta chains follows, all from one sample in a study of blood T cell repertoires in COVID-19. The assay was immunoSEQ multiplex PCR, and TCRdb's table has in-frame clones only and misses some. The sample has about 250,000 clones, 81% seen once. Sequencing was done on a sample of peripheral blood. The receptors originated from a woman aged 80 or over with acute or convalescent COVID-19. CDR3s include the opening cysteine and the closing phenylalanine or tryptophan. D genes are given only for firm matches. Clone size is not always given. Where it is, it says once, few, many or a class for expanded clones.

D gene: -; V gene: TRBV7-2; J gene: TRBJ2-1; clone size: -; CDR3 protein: CASSPGNPSYNEQFF; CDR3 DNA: TGTGCCAGCAGCCCAGGGAACCCCTCCTACAATGAGCAGTTCTTC
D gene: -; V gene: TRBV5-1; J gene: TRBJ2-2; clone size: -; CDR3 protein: CASSLASNTGELFF; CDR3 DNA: TGCGCCAGCAGCTTGGCCTCGAACACCGGGGAGCTGTTTTTT
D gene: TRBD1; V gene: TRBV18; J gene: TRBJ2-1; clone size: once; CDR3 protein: CASSPTGQGSYNEQFF; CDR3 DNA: TGTGCCAGCTCCCCGACGGGACAGGGGTCCTACAATGAGCAGTTCTTC
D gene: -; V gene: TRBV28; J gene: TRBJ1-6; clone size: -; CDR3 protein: CASSLWGPYNSPLHF; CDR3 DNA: TGTGCCAGCAGTTTGTGGGGGCCCTATAATTCACCCCTCCACTTT
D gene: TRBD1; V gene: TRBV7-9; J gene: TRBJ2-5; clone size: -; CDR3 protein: CASSYLQGVGETQYF; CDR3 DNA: TGTGCCAGCAGCTATCTACAGGGGGTAGGAGAGACCCAGTACTTC
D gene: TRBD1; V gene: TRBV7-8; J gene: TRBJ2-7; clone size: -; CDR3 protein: CASRKNTGDPNYEQYF; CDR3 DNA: TGTGCCAGCAGGAAAAATACAGGGGACCCAAACTACGAGCAGTACTTC
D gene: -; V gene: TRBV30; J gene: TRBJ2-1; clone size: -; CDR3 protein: CAWSDPPGSGEQFF; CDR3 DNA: TGTGCCTGGAGTGATCCCCCCGGTTCGGGTGAGCAGTTCTTC
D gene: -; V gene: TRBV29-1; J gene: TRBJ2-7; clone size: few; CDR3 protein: CSVERTASNEQYF; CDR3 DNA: TGCAGCGTTGAGCGGACAGCCTCCAACGAGCAGTACTTC
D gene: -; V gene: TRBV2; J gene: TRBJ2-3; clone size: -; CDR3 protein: CASSGRGGPDTQYF; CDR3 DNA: TGTGCCAGCAGTGGAAGGGGGGGCCCCGATACGCAGTATTTT
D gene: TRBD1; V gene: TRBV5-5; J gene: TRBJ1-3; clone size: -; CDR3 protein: CASSFTGGGGNTIYF; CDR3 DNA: TGTGCCAGCAGCTTTACAGGGGGCGGTGGAAACACCATATATTTT
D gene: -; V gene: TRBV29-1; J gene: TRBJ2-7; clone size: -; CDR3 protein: CSVSHGLYEQYF; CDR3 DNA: TGCAGCGTTAGTCACGGACTCTACGAGCAGTACTTC